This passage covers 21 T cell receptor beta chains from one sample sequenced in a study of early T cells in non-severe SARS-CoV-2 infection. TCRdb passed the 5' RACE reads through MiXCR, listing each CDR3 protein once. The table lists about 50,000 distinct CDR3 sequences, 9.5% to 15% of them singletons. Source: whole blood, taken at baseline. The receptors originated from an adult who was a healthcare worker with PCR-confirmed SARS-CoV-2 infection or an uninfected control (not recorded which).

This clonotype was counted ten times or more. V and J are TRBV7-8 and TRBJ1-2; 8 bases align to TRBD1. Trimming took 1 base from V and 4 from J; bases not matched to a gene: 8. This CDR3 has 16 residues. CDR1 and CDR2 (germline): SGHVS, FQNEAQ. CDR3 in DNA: TGTGCCAGCAGCTTAGGTTCAGGGGGCCGCGGCTATGGCTACACCTTC. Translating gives CASSLGSGGRGYGYTF. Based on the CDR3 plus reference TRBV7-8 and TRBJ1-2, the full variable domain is GAGVSQSPRYKVAKRGQDVALRCDPISGHVSLFWYQQALGQGPEFLTYFQNEAQLDKSGLPSDRFFAERPEGSVSTLKIQRTQQEDSAVYLCASSLGSGGRGYGYTFGSGTRLTVV.

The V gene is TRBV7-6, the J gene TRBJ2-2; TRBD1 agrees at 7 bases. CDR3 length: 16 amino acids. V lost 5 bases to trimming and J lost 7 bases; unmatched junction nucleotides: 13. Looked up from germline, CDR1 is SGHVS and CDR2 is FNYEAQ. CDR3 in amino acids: CASSVTGRTRVGELFF. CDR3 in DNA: TGTGCCAGCAGCGTGACAGGGCGCACACGGGTCGGGGAGCTGTTTTTT.

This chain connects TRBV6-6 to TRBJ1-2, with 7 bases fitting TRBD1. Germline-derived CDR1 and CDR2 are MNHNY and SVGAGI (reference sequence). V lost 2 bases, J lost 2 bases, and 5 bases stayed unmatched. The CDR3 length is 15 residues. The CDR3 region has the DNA TGTGCCAGCAGTTACCTACAACAGGGGAACTATGGCTACACCTTC. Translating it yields CASSYLQQGNYGYTF.

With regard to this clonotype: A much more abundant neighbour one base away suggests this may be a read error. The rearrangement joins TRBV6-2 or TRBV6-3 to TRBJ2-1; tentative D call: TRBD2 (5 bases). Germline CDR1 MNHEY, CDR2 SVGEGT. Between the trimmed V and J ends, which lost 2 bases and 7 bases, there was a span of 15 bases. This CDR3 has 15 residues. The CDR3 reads CASSYPPAERNEQFF. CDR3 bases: TGTGCCAGCAGTTACCCGCCCGCAGAGCGGAATGAGCAGTTCTTC.

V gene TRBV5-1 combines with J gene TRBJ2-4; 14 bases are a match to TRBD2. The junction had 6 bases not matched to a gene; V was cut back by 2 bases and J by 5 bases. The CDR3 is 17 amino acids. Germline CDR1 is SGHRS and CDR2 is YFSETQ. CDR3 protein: CASSFDGTSGSQNIQYF. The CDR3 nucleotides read TGCGCCAGCAGCTTCGACGGGACTAGCGGGAGTCAAAACATTCAGTACTTC.

CDR3 bases: TGTGCCAGCAGCTTGCTCCCCGCGGACGAGCAGTACTTC. It specifies CASSLLPADEQYF. The V call is TRBV7-6, the J call TRBJ2-7, with D hard to call. V was cut by 3 bases and J by 5 bases, with 11 bases left in between. The CDR3 spans 13 residues. CDR1 SGHVS and CDR2 FNYEAQ come from the germline V gene.

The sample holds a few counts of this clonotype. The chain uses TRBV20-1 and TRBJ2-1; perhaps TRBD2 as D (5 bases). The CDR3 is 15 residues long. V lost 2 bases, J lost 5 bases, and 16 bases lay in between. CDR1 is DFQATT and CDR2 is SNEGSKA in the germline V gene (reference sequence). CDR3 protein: CSARPTTRVNNEQFF. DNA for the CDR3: TGCAGTGCTAGACCAACTACGCGGGTCAACAATGAGCAGTTCTTC.

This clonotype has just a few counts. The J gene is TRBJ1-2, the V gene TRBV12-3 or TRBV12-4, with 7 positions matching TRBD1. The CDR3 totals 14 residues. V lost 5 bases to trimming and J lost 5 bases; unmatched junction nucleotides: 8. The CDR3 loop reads CASSGSGTVYGYTF. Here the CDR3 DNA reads TGTGCCAGCAGTGGATCCGGGACAGTGTATGGCTACACCTTC.

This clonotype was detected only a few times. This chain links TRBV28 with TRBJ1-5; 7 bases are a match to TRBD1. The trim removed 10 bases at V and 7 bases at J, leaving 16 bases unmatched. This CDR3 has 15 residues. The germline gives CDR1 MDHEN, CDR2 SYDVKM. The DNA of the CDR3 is TGTGCCACAGAATACGGAAGGGGGCGCGGACAGCCCCAGCATTTT. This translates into CATEYGRGRGQPQHF.

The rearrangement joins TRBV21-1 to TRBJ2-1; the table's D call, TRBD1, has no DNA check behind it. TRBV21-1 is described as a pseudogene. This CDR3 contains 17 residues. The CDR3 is CASSEICPESPSNEQFF. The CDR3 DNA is TGTGCCAGCAGCGAAATATGCCCCGAATCCCCCTCCAATGAGCAGTTCTTC.

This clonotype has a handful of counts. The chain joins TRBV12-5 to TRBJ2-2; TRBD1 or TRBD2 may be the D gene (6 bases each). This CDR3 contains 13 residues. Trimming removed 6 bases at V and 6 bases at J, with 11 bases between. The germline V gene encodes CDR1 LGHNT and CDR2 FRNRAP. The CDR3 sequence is CASGIGGSGELFF. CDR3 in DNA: TGTGCTAGTGGCATAGGGGGGTCCGGGGAGCTGTTTTTT. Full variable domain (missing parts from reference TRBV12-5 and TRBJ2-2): DARVTQTPRHKVTEMGQEVTMRCQPILGHNTVFWYRQTMMQGLELLAYFRNRAPLDDSGMPKDRFSAEMPDATLATLKIQPSEPRDSAVYFCASGIGGSGELFFGEGSRLTVL.

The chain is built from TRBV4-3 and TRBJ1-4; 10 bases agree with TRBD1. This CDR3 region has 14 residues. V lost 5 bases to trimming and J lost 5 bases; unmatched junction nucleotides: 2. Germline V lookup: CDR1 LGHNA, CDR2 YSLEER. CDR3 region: CASSTGQGNEKLFF. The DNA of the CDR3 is TGCGCCAGCAGCACGGGACAGGGGAATGAAAAACTGTTTTTT.

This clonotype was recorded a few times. The CDR3 region has the DNA TGTGCCAGCAGCCAAGTTGGGACAGGAGACACAGATACGCAGTATTTT. Translation gives CASSQVGTGDTDTQYF. This chain joins TRBV4-2 and TRBJ2-3; 8 positions match TRBD1. The germline V gene encodes CDR1 LGHNA and CDR2 YNFKEQ. V lost 1 base and J lost 2; bases outside the gene matches: 5. The length of the CDR3 is 16 residues.

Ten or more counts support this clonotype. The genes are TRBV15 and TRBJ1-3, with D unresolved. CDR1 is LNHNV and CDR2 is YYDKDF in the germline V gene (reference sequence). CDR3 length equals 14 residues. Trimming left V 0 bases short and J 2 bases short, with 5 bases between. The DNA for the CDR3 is TGTGCCACCAGCAGAGACAGAGCTGGAAACACCATATATTTT. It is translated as CATSRDRAGNTIYF.

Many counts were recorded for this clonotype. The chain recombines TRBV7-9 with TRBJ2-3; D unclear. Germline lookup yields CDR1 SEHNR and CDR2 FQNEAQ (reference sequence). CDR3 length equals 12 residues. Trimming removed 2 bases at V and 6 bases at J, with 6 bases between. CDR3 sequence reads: CASSLYGDTQYF. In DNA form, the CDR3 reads TGTGCCAGCAGCTTATACGGCGATACGCAGTATTTT.

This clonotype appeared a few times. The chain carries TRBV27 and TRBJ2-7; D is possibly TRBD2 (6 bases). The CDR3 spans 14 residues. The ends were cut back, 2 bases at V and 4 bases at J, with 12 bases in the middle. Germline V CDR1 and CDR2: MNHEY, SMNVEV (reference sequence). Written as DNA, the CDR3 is TGTGCCAGCAGTTTAGCAACGGGAGAGTACGAGCAGTACTTC. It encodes CASSLATGEYEQYF.

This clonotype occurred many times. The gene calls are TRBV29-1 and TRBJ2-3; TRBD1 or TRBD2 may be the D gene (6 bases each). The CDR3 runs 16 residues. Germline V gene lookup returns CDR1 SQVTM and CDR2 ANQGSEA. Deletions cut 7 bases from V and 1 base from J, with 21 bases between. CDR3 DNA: TGCAGCGGTGGGGGGCGGTACCAGACCCGCACAGATACGCAGTATTTT. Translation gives CSGGGRYQTRTDTQYF.

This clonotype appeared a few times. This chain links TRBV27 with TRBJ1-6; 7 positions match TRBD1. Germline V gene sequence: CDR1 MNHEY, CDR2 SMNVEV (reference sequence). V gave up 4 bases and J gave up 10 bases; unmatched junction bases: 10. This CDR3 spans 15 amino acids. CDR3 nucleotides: TGTGCCAGCAGTTCTCCCACAGGGGCACGATCACCCCTCCACTTT. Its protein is CASSSPTGARSPLHF.

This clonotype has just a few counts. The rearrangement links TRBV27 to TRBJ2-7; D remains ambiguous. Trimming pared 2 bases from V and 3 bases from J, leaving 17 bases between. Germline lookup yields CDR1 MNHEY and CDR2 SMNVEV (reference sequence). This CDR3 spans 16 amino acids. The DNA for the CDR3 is TGTGCCAGCAGTTTAGCGGCAGCCAAACAAGTCTACGAGCAGTACTTC. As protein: CASSLAAAKQVYEQYF.

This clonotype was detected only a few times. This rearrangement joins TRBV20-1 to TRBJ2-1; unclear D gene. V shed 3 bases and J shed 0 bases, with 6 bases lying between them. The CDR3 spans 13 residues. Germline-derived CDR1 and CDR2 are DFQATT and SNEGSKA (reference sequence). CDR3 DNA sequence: TGCAGTGCTAGTCCTAGCTCCTACAATGAGCAGTTCTTC. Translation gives CSASPSSYNEQFF.

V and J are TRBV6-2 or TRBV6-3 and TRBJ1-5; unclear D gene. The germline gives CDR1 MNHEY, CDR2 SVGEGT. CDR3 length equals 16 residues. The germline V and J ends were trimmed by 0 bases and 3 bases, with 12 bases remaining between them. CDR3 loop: CASSYSVEDPNQPQHF. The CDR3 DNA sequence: TGTGCCAGCAGTTACTCGGTCGAAGATCCCAATCAGCCCCAGCATTTT.